This T cell receptor beta chain derives from a study of identical twins (dated by TCRdb to about 2016). Describing the broader study: To test whether fetal clonotypes persist, this study deep-sequenced TCR alpha and beta repertoires from monozygotic twins, from unrelated adults of various ages, and from cord blood. To rule out contamination, replicate twin experiments were performed at different times with different library preparation protocols.

From V the trimming removes 6 bases and from J it removes 0 bases, while the gene matches leave 8 bases of the junction unaccounted for. From the germline V gene (reference sequence), CDR1 is DFQATT and CDR2 is SNEGSKA. The CDR3 covers 15 residues, taking in both the cysteine and the phenylalanine. CDR3 DNA is the only sequence kept; it has 45 bases, read in frame from the first base. Every donor was a healthy Caucasian. Three pairs of female monozygotic twins, all aged roughly 18 to 29 years, made up the twin cohort. Peripheral blood mononuclear cells were the source from which RNA for the TCR libraries was isolated. Library preparation used 5' RACE. Sequenced on an Illumina HiSeq 2000. Template switching introduced a universal primer binding site; the final cDNA contained a unique molecular identifier, enabling accurate counting of TCR cDNA molecules. Specific primers in the conserved constant-segment region were used to synthesize first-strand cDNA for the TCR alpha and beta chains. To control for contamination, each cDNA library was double barcoded with a SMART-Mk sample barcode plus Illumina barcodes. TruSeq adapter sequences, together with Illumina sample barcodes, were added in two successive PCR steps. The Illumina HiSeq platform was used with custom primers to sequence TCR alpha and beta cDNA libraries. Per the source publication's procedure: MiGEC was used to process raw reads and extract unique molecular identifiers, and MiXCR was used to find CDR3 positions. Recombination models were inferred per individual with the repgenHMM and IGoR tools using an EM algorithm. The tcR package in R was used for shared clonotype analysis, with sharing normalized by the product of cloneset sizes. To study raw recombination without the effects of thymic and clonal selection, out-of-frame nonproductive sequences were analyzed. TCRdb cleaned the public reads at Q25 with fastp, built clones with MiXCR and kept in-frame beta chains. Entries that share a CDR3 protein sequence are merged under the most common genes and DNA. For this entry, the V and J calls and clone size follow TCRdb and not the study's own pipeline. For this sample there are approximately 700,000 distinct CDR3 sequences; 15% to 20% appear just once. The top ten hold around 14% of the sample.

Results and caveats for the whole study, not just this receptor: Compared with coincidental sharing between unrelated individuals, out-of-frame TCR alpha sequences shared between twins had an excess of sequences with low generation probability. Out-of-frame TCR alpha sharing in monozygotic twins was systematically underestimated by recombination models, whereas sharing between unrelated individuals was in agreement with the recombination models. A weaker excess of twin sharing was found in beta out-of-frame sequences because the signal-to-noise ratio was lowered by fewer shared sequences. Zero-insertion analyses could be partly confounded by invariant T cells such as MAIT and iNKT, though diverse VJ usage argued against such confounding for most clonotypes. Conclusions relied on cross-sectional statistical analysis, since the same donors could not be followed over many years. Fewer insertions were carried by abundant cord blood beta clonotypes, a similar but weaker trend appeared in young adult naive repertoires, and no such trend appeared in memory repertoires.

Comment on this clonotype: What antigen it recognizes has not been identified. Base-call qualities are not available, and no considerably larger clone is one nucleotide away.

Separately, the same data were catalogued under a study of T cells expressing NK-cell markers. As the second publication notes: Under ten donors provided sorted CD3+CD56+NKG2C+, CD3+CD56+NKG2C- and CD3+CD56-NKG2C+ T-cell subsets, whose TCR beta-chain repertoires were profiled. Of the eight sequenced donors, seven were found to be HCMV-seropositive and one was found to be HCMV-seronegative. To restrict sorting to alphabetaTCR-expressing T cells, an anti-gammadeltaTCR antibody was added in several experiments. For about 6 donors, the dominant CD3+CD56+NKG2C+ clonotypes were among the top 10 CD8+ clonotypes and accounted for roughly 1.0-7.5% of CD8+ T cells. Those dominant clonotypes were again the most abundant among CD3+CD56-NKG2C+ cells in several donors, at roughly 25-65%. Whether the expanded NKG2C-expressing T cell clones were specific for HCMV antigens remained unclear. The eight sequenced donors were randomly selected healthy volunteers, three men and five women. HCMV-specific IgG was detected in serum with a commercial ELISA kit to determine HCMV serostatus. For over 5 donors, bulk peripheral blood T-cell repertoires were additionally sequenced from unsorted PBMC. MIGEC was used to demultiplex reads and group reads by UMI, and MiTCR was used to assemble and quantify clonotypes. Only TCR cDNA sequences supported by at least two reads were kept to exclude erroneous sequences. The tcR package was used for downstream repertoire analysis, and clonotypes were matched across fractions by CDR3 nucleotide sequence plus V segment. VDJmatch was used to annotate antigen specificity against VDJdb, with one amino acid substitution allowed in CDR3.

The chain employs TRBV20-1 and TRBJ1-5; the central 7 bases match TRBD1. Sequencing was done on a sample of PBMCs. The receptor comes from a woman in her late teens or twenties in good health. The CDR3 reads as follows: CSASGQINSNQPQHF. The DNA is as follows: TGCAGTGCCTCGGGACAGATCAATAGCAATCAGCCCCAGCATTTT.